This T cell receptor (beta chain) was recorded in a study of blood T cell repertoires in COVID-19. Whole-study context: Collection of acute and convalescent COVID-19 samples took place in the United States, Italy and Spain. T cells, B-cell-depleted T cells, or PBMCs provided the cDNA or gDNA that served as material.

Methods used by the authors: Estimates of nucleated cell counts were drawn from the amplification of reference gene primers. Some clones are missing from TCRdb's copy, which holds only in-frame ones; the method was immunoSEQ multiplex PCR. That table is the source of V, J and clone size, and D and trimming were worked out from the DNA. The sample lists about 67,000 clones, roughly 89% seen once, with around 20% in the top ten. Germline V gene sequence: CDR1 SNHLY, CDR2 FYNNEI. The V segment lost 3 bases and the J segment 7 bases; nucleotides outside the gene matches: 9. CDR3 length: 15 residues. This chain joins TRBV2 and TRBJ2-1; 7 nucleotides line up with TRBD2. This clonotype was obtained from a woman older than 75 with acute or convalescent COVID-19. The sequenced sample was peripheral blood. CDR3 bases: TGTGCCAGCAGTGATCAGGGCGGGGGTTGGAATGAGCAGTTCTTC. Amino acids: CASSDQGGGWNEQFF.